These T cell receptor beta chains were read from a single sample in a study of T cells in Graves' hyperthyroidism and ophthalmopathy. Each CDR3 protein gets one entry after TCRdb re-called the multiplex PCR reads with MiXCR. The sample has about 290,000 distinct CDR3 sequences, roughly 13% seen once; the top ten hold roughly 7.7%. Sequences were obtained from blood. Receptors originate from a woman aged 40 to 50 with Graves' hyperthyroidism. CDR3s leave out the opening cysteine and the closing phenylalanine or tryptophan. Fields, in order: V gene, CDR3 length, J gene, CDR3 protein.

v_gene: TRBV11-2; len: 11; j_gene: TRBJ2-7; CDR3aa: ASSLDRPYEQY
v_gene: TRBV20-1; len: 12; j_gene: TRBJ2-2; CDR3aa: SAWTSGSSGELF
v_gene: TRBV7-9; len: 12; j_gene: TRBJ2-7; CDR3aa: ASSPRGGAIEQY
v_gene: TRBV28; len: 9; j_gene: TRBJ2-7; CDR3aa: ASYYYPQQY
v_gene: TRBV27; len: 15; j_gene: TRBJ2-3; CDR3aa: ASSIGTSGTSTDTQY
v_gene: TRBV4-2; len: 10; j_gene: TRBJ2-1; CDR3aa: ASSPYYNEQF
v_gene: TRBV3-1; len: 13; j_gene: TRBJ1-2; CDR3aa: ASSQGWWGLDGYT
v_gene: TRBV12-3/TRBV12-4; len: 11; j_gene: TRBJ1-2; CDR3aa: ASAGVYGYGYT
v_gene: TRBV18; len: 12; j_gene: TRBJ1-2; CDR3aa: ASSPGQGTEGYT
v_gene: TRBV10-3; len: 14; j_gene: TRBJ2-6; CDR3aa: AIRQGASSGANVLT
v_gene: TRBV20-1; len: 16; j_gene: TRBJ2-3; CDR3aa: SARDQGGTSGSSDTQY
v_gene: TRBV5-6; len: 14; j_gene: TRBJ2-1; CDR3aa: ASSLEVAGGYNEQF
v_gene: TRBV7-6; len: 10; j_gene: TRBJ1-1; CDR3aa: ASSATGVEAF
v_gene: TRBV3-1; len: 14; j_gene: TRBJ2-1; CDR3aa: ASSPRASGSRNEQF
v_gene: TRBV12-5; len: 11; j_gene: TRBJ1-1; CDR3aa: ASATRSDTEAF
v_gene: TRBV28; len: 11; j_gene: TRBJ2-5; CDR3aa: ASRQGALETQY
v_gene: TRBV15; len: 10; j_gene: TRBJ2-5; CDR3aa: ATSRDFDSQY
v_gene: TRBV27; len: 11; j_gene: TRBJ2-7; CDR3aa: ASTGGTPYEQY
v_gene: TRBV11-2; len: 13; j_gene: TRBJ1-2; CDR3aa: ASSLDRTPNYGYT
v_gene: TRBV7-2; len: 12; j_gene: TRBJ2-1; CDR3aa: ASSRTSGTNEQF
v_gene: TRBV25-1; len: 11; j_gene: TRBJ2-7; CDR3aa: ASRGQGAIEQY
v_gene: TRBV6-2/TRBV6-3; len: 12; j_gene: TRBJ2-7; CDR3aa: ASSYATTGDEQY
v_gene: TRBV30; len: 10; j_gene: TRBJ1-2; CDR3aa: AWSPGALGYT
v_gene: TRBV30; len: 10; j_gene: TRBJ1-2; CDR3aa: AWSVRNYGYT
v_gene: TRBV28; len: 9; j_gene: TRBJ2-5; CDR3aa: ASRGEETQY
v_gene: TRBV5-1; len: 13; j_gene: TRBJ2-6; CDR3aa: ASSYRGDGANVLT
v_gene: TRBV6-2/TRBV6-3; len: 11; j_gene: TRBJ2-2; CDR3aa: ASSYGSTGELF
v_gene: TRBV6-1; len: 9; j_gene: TRBJ2-1; CDR3aa: ASQVGREQF
v_gene: TRBV3-1; len: 13; j_gene: TRBJ2-1; CDR3aa: ASSQDTSGWNEQF
v_gene: TRBV7-9; len: 13; j_gene: TRBJ1-3; CDR3aa: ASSLGQGSGNTIY
v_gene: TRBV24-1; len: 9; j_gene: TRBJ1-1; CDR3aa: ATSNGGAAF
v_gene: TRBV27; len: 10; j_gene: TRBJ2-1; CDR3aa: ASSTISNEQF
v_gene: TRBV2; len: 14; j_gene: TRBJ2-1; CDR3aa: ASSGVSGRGNNEQF
v_gene: TRBV2; len: 11; j_gene: TRBJ2-5; CDR3aa: ASKLAGVETQY
v_gene: TRBV6-1; len: 13; j_gene: TRBJ2-1; CDR3aa: ASRPRERSYNEQF
v_gene: TRBV7-2; len: 11; j_gene: TRBJ2-5; CDR3aa: ASSFSGRETQY
v_gene: TRBV28; len: 15; j_gene: TRBJ2-7; CDR3aa: ASSLSLQGAKGYEQY
v_gene: TRBV2; len: 14; j_gene: TRBJ2-2; CDR3aa: ASSRTGAMNTGELF
v_gene: TRBV12-3/TRBV12-4; len: 12; j_gene: TRBJ2-6; CDR3aa: TSSSPGGANVLT
v_gene: TRBV6-1; len: 12; j_gene: TRBJ2-7; CDR3aa: ASSLRDGVYEQY
v_gene: TRBV6-1; len: 12; j_gene: TRBJ2-1; CDR3aa: ASSRREDYNEQF
v_gene: TRBV12-3/TRBV12-4; len: 13; j_gene: TRBJ1-5; CDR3aa: ASSTDRVLHQPQH
v_gene: TRBV7-8; len: 13; j_gene: TRBJ2-3; CDR3aa: ASSSTPSLTDTQY
v_gene: TRBV10-3; len: 11; j_gene: TRBJ2-5; CDR3aa: AIREGIEETQY
v_gene: TRBV7-2; len: 11; j_gene: TRBJ2-1; CDR3aa: ASSPTSWGEQF
v_gene: TRBV3-1; len: 11; j_gene: TRBJ1-1; CDR3aa: ASSHGTGTEAF
v_gene: TRBV20-1; len: 15; j_gene: TRBJ1-6; CDR3aa: SARDTAGQGHYSPLH
v_gene: TRBV12-5; len: 12; j_gene: TRBJ1-5; CDR3aa: ASGPDRERQPQH
v_gene: TRBV2; len: 11; j_gene: TRBJ2-3; CDR3aa: ASHLRNTDTQY
v_gene: TRBV14; len: 13; j_gene: TRBJ2-2; CDR3aa: ASSLRGGYTGELF